The 25 T cell receptor beta chains below were found in one sample sequenced in a study of shared clonotypes between healthy human individuals (dated by TCRdb to the early 2020s). The library was generated by the immunoSEQ multiplex PCR assay. The clones in this table, taken by TCRdb from immuneACCESS, are in-frame only. Not every clone is retained; where verified, under half of the shortfall comes from an unresolved V gene, and the cause of the rest is unknown. In this sample the table shows under 1,100,000 clones, about 84% of which occur a single time. 0.6% to 0.75% of the sample goes to the ten largest clones. The source material was memory CD4+ T cells from PBMCs. The sample's cell subset or site label, decoded: CD45RA-negative fraction. These receptor sequences come from a man younger than 35 in good health. Some clones in this sample may be carry-over from other donors' samples.

The V call is TRBV6-1, the J call TRBJ2-7; TRBD2 agrees at 9 bases. From germline, CDR1 is MNHNS and CDR2 SASEGT. The CDR3 is 16 amino acids. The trim removed 2 bases at V and 2 bases at J, leaving 7 bases unmatched. As DNA, the CDR3 is TGTGCCAGCAGTGAAATGGCGGGAGGGAGGACCTACGAGCAGTACTTC. As protein: CASSEMAGGRTYEQYF.

This clone was detected a few times. In nucleotides, the CDR3 is TGTGCCAGCAGCTCAAGAATCCTACAGGGGGCAACAGATACGCAGTATTTT. Translating it yields CASSSRILQGATDTQYF. This chain links TRBV7-9 with TRBJ2-3; TRBD1 agrees at 9 bases. The CDR3 totals 17 residues. J was trimmed by 3 bases and V by 4 bases; bases with no gene match: 11. Germline values: CDR1 SEHNR, CDR2 FQNEAQ (reference sequence).

This rearrangement joins TRBV10-3 to TRBJ1-1; TRBD1 might be the D (6 bases). Germline V gene data show CDR1 as ENHRY and CDR2 as SYGVKD. The CDR3 consists of 13 residues. V gave up 6 bases and J gave up 3 bases, with 11 bases separating them. CDR3 loop: CAIRVYRDTEAFF. The CDR3 DNA is TGTGCCATCAGAGTGTACAGGGACACTGAAGCTTTCTTT.

J is TRBJ2-5 and V is TRBV6-1; TRBD2 matches 8 bases. This CDR3 has 14 residues. V was clipped by 7 bases and J by 5 bases; unmatched bases: 9. Germline CDR1 and CDR2: MNHNS and SASEGT. The CDR3, as DNA: TGTGCCAGCAATCAGCGGGAGAGGGGGGAGACCCAGTACTTC. It is translated as CASNQRERGETQYF.

The chain couples TRBV7-2 to TRBJ2-1; D possibly corresponds to TRBD2 (6 bases). The V end lost 2 bases, the J end lost 16 bases, and 15 bases lay between the germline ends. The CDR3 runs 12 residues. Per the germline V gene, CDR1 is SGHTA and CDR2 is FQGNSA. The CDR3 DNA reads as TGTGCCAGCAGCTTATTGGGACTCCCTCTCTTCTTC. Its protein is CASSLLGLPLFF.

J is TRBJ2-3 and V is TRBV5-6, with 8 positions matching TRBD1. This CDR3 is 16 amino acids long. V shed 2 bases, J shed 0 bases, and the junction held 5 bases outside the gene matches. In germline, CDR1 is SGHDT, CDR2 YYEEEE. CDR3 protein: CASSLGQGASTDTQYF. DNA of the CDR3: TGTGCCAGCAGCTTAGGACAGGGCGCGAGCACAGATACGCAGTATTTT.

The chain carries TRBV28 and TRBJ1-1; D is uncertain. Germline CDR1 MDHEN, CDR2 SYDVKM. The CDR3 spans 14 residues. V shed 6 bases and J shed 0 bases, with 11 bases lying between them. The CDR3 spells CASSPHRLNTEAFF. The CDR3 DNA reads TGTGCCAGCAGCCCCCACAGATTGAACACTGAAGCTTTCTTT.

As to this clone: With a much larger clone just one base away, this may be a read error. The V call is TRBV30, the J call TRBJ1-5, with 8 positions matching TRBD1. The DNA matches TRBJ2-3 better at its end, which makes the J call doubtful. CDR3 length: 15 residues. The germline V gene has CDR1 GTSNPN and CDR2 SVGIG (reference sequence). Here the CDR3 DNA reads TGTGCCTGGAGCGACAGGGGATTGTACAATCAGCCCCAGTATTTT. This gives the protein CAWSDRGLYNQPQYF.

The rearrangement uses TRBV6-5 and TRBJ2-1, with 9 bases that match TRBD1. The germline gives CDR1 MNHEY, CDR2 SVGAGI. After removal of 6 bases from V and 7 bases from J, the junction contained 10 bases not matched to a gene. This CDR3 contains 15 residues. The CDR3 bases are TGTGCCAGCAGGCGACCGGGACAGGGTAGAAATGAGCAGTTCTTC. It encodes CASRRPGQGRNEQFF.

This clone appeared a few times. Different DNA sequences within this sample yield the same CDR3. The rearrangement uses TRBV6-1 and TRBJ1-2; 11 bases align to TRBD1. The V segment lost 4 bases and the J segment 4 bases; nucleotides outside the gene matches: 5. The CDR3 runs to 15 residues. The germline V gene encodes CDR1 MNHNS and CDR2 SASEGT. The CDR3: CASSVRTGGGYGYTF. The CDR3 region has the DNA TGTGCCAGCAGTGTCAGGACAGGGGGCGGCTATGGCTACACCTTC.

A note on this clone: The same CDR3 can be traced to other DNA sequences in this sample. This chain connects TRBV5-1 to TRBJ2-3; tentative D call: TRBD2 (5 bases). The CDR3 is 14 residues long. Germline CDR1 reads SGHRS; CDR2 reads YFSETQ. V was clipped by 0 bases and J by 0 bases, with 5 bases between them. CDR3 residues: CASSLGGSTDTQYF. CDR3 DNA: TGCGCCAGCAGCTTGGGAGGGAGCACAGATACGCAGTATTTT.

V gene TRBV11-3 combines with J gene TRBJ2-7; 9 nucleotides match TRBD2. CDR3 size: 16 residues. The ends lost 6 bases at V and 0 bases at J; junction bases unmatched: 9. The germline V gene has CDR1 SGHNT and CDR2 YENEEA. The CDR3 protein is CASSPVSGRSSYEQYF. DNA for the CDR3: TGTGCCAGCAGTCCCGTAAGCGGGAGGAGCTCCTACGAGCAGTACTTC.

The chain uses TRBV10-3 and TRBJ2-2; no clear D gene. CDR1 ENHRY and CDR2 SYGVKD come from the germline V gene. The CDR3 is made up of 13 amino acids. The V end lost 6 bases, the J end lost 5 bases, and 10 bases lay between the germline ends. The CDR3, as DNA: TGTGCCATCAGCAAAGTTGGGACCGGGGAGCTGTTTTTT. Residues: CAISKVGTGELFF.

The chain's CDR3 is CASRTTHRGRRSGYTF. In DNA form, the CDR3 reads TGTGCCAGCAGGACTACCCACAGGGGGCGTCGGAGTGGCTACACCTTC. The rearrangement joins TRBV28 to TRBJ1-2; 9 positions agree with TRBD1. V lost 6 bases and J lost 7; bases outside the gene matches: 15. The CDR3 loop spans 16 amino acids. The germline CDR1 and CDR2 sequences are MDHEN and SYDVKM.

This rearrangement joins TRBV6-6 to TRBJ2-7, with 8 nucleotides matching TRBD1. CDR1 is MNHNY, CDR2 SVGAGI, per germline (reference sequence). The CDR3 loop spans 11 amino acids. The CDR3 DNA reads TGTGCCAGCAGTGGCGGGACAGGTGTTTCTGTC. The encoded protein is CASSGGTGVSV.

The rearrangement links TRBV18 to TRBJ2-3; D gene unclear. Germline V gives CDR1 KGHSH, CDR2 LQKENI. V dropped 3 bases and J dropped 0 bases, with 10 bases sitting between them. The CDR3 loop spans 15 amino acids. This CDR3 reads CASSPNQKSTDTQYF. The CDR3 region has the DNA TGTGCCAGCTCACCGAACCAAAAGAGCACAGATACGCAGTATTTT.

This clone was picked up many times. V usage is TRBV25-1 and J usage is TRBJ1-3; D may be TRBD1 (5 bases). Germline V gives CDR1 MGHDK, CDR2 SYGVNS. The CDR3 covers 12 residues. V was trimmed by 3 bases and J by 8 bases, leaving 8 bases between them. CDR3 DNA: TGTGCCAGCAGTGACAGGGCATACACCATATATTTT. Protein product: CASSDRAYTIYF. The entire variable domain, with the rest obtained from reference TRBV25-1 and TRBJ1-3, is as follows: EADIYQTPRYLVIGTGKKITLECSQTMGHDKMYWYQQDPGMELHLIHYSYGVNSTEKGDLSSESTVSRIRTEHFPLTLESARPSHTSQYLCASSDRAYTIYFGEGSWLTVV.

The J gene is TRBJ1-2, the V gene TRBV4-1; D gene unclear. The germline V gene has CDR1 MGHRA and CDR2 YSYEKL. V was cut by 0 bases and J by 5 bases, with 10 bases left in between. The CDR3 has 14 residues. This CDR3 is CASSQEEGWYGYTF. The CDR3 DNA is TGCGCCAGCAGCCAAGAGGAGGGTTGGTATGGCTACACCTTC.

The V call is TRBV15, the J call TRBJ1-3; the match to TRBD1 covers 8 bases. V gave up 5 bases and J gave up 2 bases; unmatched junction bases: 5. This CDR3 spans 15 amino acids. Germline V gives CDR1 LNHNV, CDR2 YYDKDF (reference sequence). The CDR3, as DNA: TGTGCCACCAGCGCTTACAGGGGGACTGGAAACACCATATATTTT. It yields the protein CATSAYRGTGNTIYF.

This clone was detected ten times or more. The chain employs TRBV9 and TRBJ2-3; unclear D gene. CDR1 is SGDLS, CDR2 YYNGEE, per germline. V shed 0 bases and J shed 3 bases, with 8 bases lying between them. This CDR3 spans 14 amino acids. CDR3 bases: TGTGCCAGCAGCGTAGTAGAGAGGACAGATACGCAGTATTTT. Residues: CASSVVERTDTQYF.

The chain uses TRBV7-6 and TRBJ2-3; D may be TRBD2 (5 bases). V was shortened by 4 bases and J by 6 bases, with 17 bases between the two germline ends. The CDR3 is 15 residues long. Germline V lookup: CDR1 SGHVS, CDR2 FNYEAQ. The DNA of the CDR3 is TGTGCCAGCAGCTCGGGTCTCACCCGAGGGGATACGCAGTATTTT. This gives the protein CASSSGLTRGDTQYF.

This chain uses TRBV4-2 with TRBJ2-1, with D possibly being TRBD1 (5 bases). The germline V gene encodes CDR1 LGHNA and CDR2 YNFKEQ. There are 16 residues in the CDR3. The V end lost 0 bases, the J end lost 9 bases, and 18 bases lay between the germline ends. The CDR3 region has the DNA TGTGCCAGCAGCCAAGAACGCAGGGAAATTTCTGGTGAGCAGTTCTTC. Translated, it gives CASSQERREISGEQFF.

The rearrangement links TRBV9 to TRBJ2-2, with D possibly matching TRBD2 (5 bases). CDR3 size: 14 residues. The V gene lost 6 bases and the J gene lost 4 bases, with 13 bases spanning the gap. Per germline, CDR1 SGDLS and CDR2 YYNGEE. The CDR3 protein is CASTPRGSTGELFF. The CDR3, as DNA: TGTGCCAGCACCCCTCGGGGATCCACCGGGGAGCTGTTTTTT. The variable domain in full, with the rest retrieved from reference TRBV9 and TRBJ2-2, is DSGVTQTPKHLITATGQRVTLRCSPRSGDLSVYWYQQSLDQGLQFLIQYYNGEERAKGNILERFSAQQFPDLHSELNLSSLELGDSALYFCASTPRGSTGELFFGEGSRLTVL.

The gene calls are TRBV2 and TRBJ1-2; D gene uncertain. The CDR3 runs 14 residues. The V gene lost 7 bases and the J gene lost 6 bases, with 18 bases spanning the gap. Germline values: CDR1 SNHLY, CDR2 FYNNEI. The chain's CDR3 is CASTQPALGDGYTF. DNA for the CDR3: TGTGCCAGCACCCAACCCGCTCTAGGCGATGGCTACACCTTC.

The chain carries TRBV2 and TRBJ2-1; 10 nucleotides agree with TRBD2. Germline loops: CDR1 SNHLY, CDR2 FYNNEI. The J segment lost 8 bases and the V segment lost 4 bases, leaving 11 bases of the junction unmatched. This CDR3 comprises 16 residues. This chain's CDR3 is CASSAVGGLAAYEQFF. In DNA, the CDR3 is TGTGCCAGCAGTGCCGTGGGTGGACTAGCGGCTTATGAGCAGTTCTTC.